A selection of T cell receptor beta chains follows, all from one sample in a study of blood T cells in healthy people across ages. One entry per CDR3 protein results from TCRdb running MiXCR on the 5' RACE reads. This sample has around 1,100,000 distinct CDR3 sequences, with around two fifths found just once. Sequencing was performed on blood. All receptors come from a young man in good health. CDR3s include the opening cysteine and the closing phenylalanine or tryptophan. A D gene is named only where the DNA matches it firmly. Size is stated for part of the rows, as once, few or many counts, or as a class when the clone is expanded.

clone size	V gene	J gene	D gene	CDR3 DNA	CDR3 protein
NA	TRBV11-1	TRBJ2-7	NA	TGTGCCAGCAGCTTAGTCGGGGGGCGGAACGAGCAGTACTTC	CASSLVGGRNEQYF
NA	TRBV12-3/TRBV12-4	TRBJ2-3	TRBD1	TGTGCCAGCAGTTCCCCCGGGACAGGGGCCACAGATACGCAGTATTTT	CASSSPGTGATDTQYF
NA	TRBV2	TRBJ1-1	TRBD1	TGTGCCAGCAGCTCGACAGGGCCTGAAGCTTTCTTT	CASSSTGPEAFF
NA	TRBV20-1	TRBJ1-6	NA	TGCAGTGCTAGACAACAGGCCGATTCACCCCTCCACTTT	CSARQQADSPLHF
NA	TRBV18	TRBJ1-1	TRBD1	TGTGCCAGCTCTGAGAAGGGGGACAGTACGTTGAACACTGAAGCTTTCTTT	CASSEKGDSTLNTEAFF
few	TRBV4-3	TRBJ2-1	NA	TGCGCCAGCAGCCAAGAAACCGGGCCCCCAGACGGGGTCTCCTACAATGAGCAGTTCTTC	CASSQETGPPDGVSYNEQFF
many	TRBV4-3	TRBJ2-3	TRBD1	TGCGCCAGCAGCCAGGACAGGAGCACAGATACGCAGTATTTT	CASSQDRSTDTQYF
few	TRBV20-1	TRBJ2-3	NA	TGCAGTGCTAGAGATTTACTAGTCTTTAACACAGATACGCAGTATTTT	CSARDLLVFNTDTQYF
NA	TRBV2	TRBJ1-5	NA	TGTGCCAGCAGTGCTTGGTCTGGACGGAGCAATCAGCCCCAGCATTTT	CASSAWSGRSNQPQHF
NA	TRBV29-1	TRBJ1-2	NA	TGCAGCGTGAAACCTCAGCTAAACTATGGCTACACCTTC	CSVKPQLNYGYTF
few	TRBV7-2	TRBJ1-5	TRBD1	TGTGCCAGCAGCTTCGGACAGGGCCTAAGGAGCAATCAGCCCCAGCATTTT	CASSFGQGLRSNQPQHF
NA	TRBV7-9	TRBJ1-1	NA	TGTGCCAGCAGTCAGTCCCGGGGGATGAACACTGAAGCTTTCTTT	CASSQSRGMNTEAFF
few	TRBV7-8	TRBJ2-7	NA	TGTGCCAGCAGCTCCGGAGGTTCCACCTACGAGCAGTACTTC	CASSSGGSTYEQYF
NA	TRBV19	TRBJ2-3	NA	TGTGCCAGTAGTACGACAGGATCCACAGATACGCAGTATTTT	CASSTTGSTDTQYF
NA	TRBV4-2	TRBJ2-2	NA	TGTGCCAGCAGCATAGCGGAAGCGAACACCGGGGAGCTGTTTTTT	CASSIAEANTGELFF
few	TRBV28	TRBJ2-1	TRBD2	TGTGCCAGCAGTCTCCCGGGACTACTTAATGAGCAGTTCTTC	CASSLPGLLNEQFF
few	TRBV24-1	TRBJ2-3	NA	TGTGCCACCAGGGGTGTGGGCACAGATACGCAGTATTTT	CATRGVGTDTQYF
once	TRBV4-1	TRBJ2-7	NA	TGCGCCAGCAGGTTCAGCACAGGGAACTACGAGCAGTACTTC	CASRFSTGNYEQYF
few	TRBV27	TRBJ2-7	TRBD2	TGTGCCAGCAGAACTAGCGGGGGTCGCGAGCAGTACTTC	CASRTSGGREQYF
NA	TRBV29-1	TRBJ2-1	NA	TGCAGCGTTGTGTCTTATGCTGATGAGCAGTTCTTC	CSVVSYADEQFF
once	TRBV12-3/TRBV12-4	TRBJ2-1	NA	TGTGCCAGCAGCCTAGGGGGGCCCAGGTACAATGAGCAGTTCTTC	CASSLGGPRYNEQFF
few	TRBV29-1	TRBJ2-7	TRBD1	TGCAGCTTAGGGACAGAAGGTGGCGAGCAGTACTTC	CSLGTEGGEQYF
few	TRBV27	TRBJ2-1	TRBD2	TGTGCCAGCAGAAGAGGACTAGCGGGGACGAGCTCCTACAATGAGCAGTTCTTC	CASRRGLAGTSSYNEQFF
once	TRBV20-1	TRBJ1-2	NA	TGCAGTGTCCCCCCGGTAGGAAGGTCGAATGGCTACACCTTC	CSVPPVGRSNGYTF
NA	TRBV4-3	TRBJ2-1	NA	TGCGCCAGCAGCCACGCACCTGGGGGCTACAAGGAGCAGTTCTTC	CASSHAPGGYKEQFF
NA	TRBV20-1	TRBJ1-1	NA	TGCAGTGCTGCCCGGGGGGCGGGGGACACTGAAGCTTTCTTT	CSAARGAGDTEAFF
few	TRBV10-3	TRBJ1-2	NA	TGTGCCATCAGCACATCTAACTATGGCTACACCTTC	CAISTSNYGYTF
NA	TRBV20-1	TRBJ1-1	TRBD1	TGCAGTGCCGCCCACGGGACAGGTAACACTGAAGCTTTCTTT	CSAAHGTGNTEAFF
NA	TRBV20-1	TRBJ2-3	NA	TGCAGTGCTAGAGGGTCCCACAGTTGGACAGATACGCAGTATTTT	CSARGSHSWTDTQYF
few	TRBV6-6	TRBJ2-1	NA	TGTGCCAGCAGTGGGGATCGCGGGCATTACAATGAGCAGTTCTTC	CASSGDRGHYNEQFF
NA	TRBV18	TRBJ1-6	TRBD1	TGTGCCAGCTCAGGGACAGGCTGGTTAATTAACCTCCACTTT	CASSGTGWLINLHF
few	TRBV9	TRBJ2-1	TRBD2	TGTGCCAGCAGCGCCCGGACTAGCGGGGGCGCGAGGTACAATGAGCAGTTCTTC	CASSARTSGGARYNEQFF
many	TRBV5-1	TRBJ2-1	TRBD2	TGCGCCAGCAGCTTGGACTATAGCGGGGGAAAGTTCTTC	CASSLDYSGGKFF
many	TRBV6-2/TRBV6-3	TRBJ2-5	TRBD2	TGTGCCAGCAGCCGACTAGCGGGGGTTGAAGAGACCCAGTACTTC	CASSRLAGVEETQYF
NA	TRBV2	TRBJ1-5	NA	TGTGCCGGATCAACAGGGACGCAGGGCAATCAGCCCCAGCATTTT	CAGSTGTQGNQPQHF
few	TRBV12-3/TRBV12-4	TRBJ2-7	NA	TGTGCCAGCAGTCGTATAACCTACGAGCAGTACTTC	CASSRITYEQYF